Following are 32 T cell receptor beta chains from one sample sequenced in a study of T-cell memory formation after mild COVID-19. TCRdb recomputed calls from the 5' RACE reads with MiXCR, one row per CDR3 protein. The table lists 350,000 to 500,000 distinct CDR3 sequences, more than 15% of them singletons, with roughly 21% in the top ten. The specimen sequenced was PBMCs or a T cell subset sorted from them (not recorded which). All receptors derive from a man in his late teens or twenties who had mild COVID-19 (a few samples of this study predate the infection). Cell type and time point are not known.

This clonotype was counted at least ten times. The chain uses TRBV27 and TRBJ2-5, with D possibly matching TRBD1 (5 bases). Trimming removed 5 bases from V and 1 base from J, with 11 bases in between. The V gene's germline CDR1 is MNHEY and CDR2 SMNVEV (reference sequence). The CDR3 is 14 residues long. The CDR3 sequence: CASSPSGLQETQYF. In DNA form, the CDR3 reads TGTGCCAGCAGTCCCTCAGGGCTCCAAGAGACCCAGTACTTC.

V is TRBV9 and J is TRBJ1-1; a possible D gene is TRBD1 (5 bases). This CDR3 is built from 15 residues. Per the germline V gene, CDR1 is SGDLS and CDR2 is YYNGEE. The V end lost 4 bases, the J end lost 0 bases, and 13 bases lay between the germline ends. The CDR3 loop reads CASSNQGRLNTEAFF. CDR3 nucleotide sequence: TGTGCCAGCAGCAATCAGGGCAGGTTGAACACTGAAGCTTTCTTT.

The J gene is TRBJ2-1, the V gene TRBV24-1; 7 bases agree with TRBD2. The germline gives CDR1 KGHDR, CDR2 SFDVKD. V gave up 4 bases and J gave up 0 bases; unmatched junction bases: 8. The CDR3 consists of 17 residues. The CDR3 DNA reads as TGTGCCACCAGTGACTCACGCGGGGGTAGCTCCTACAATGAGCAGTTCTTC. Residues: CATSDSRGGSSYNEQFF.

This clonotype was observed a few times. The rearrangement links TRBV4-2 to TRBJ2-5; D unclear. CDR1 and CDR2 from the germline V gene are LGHNA and YNFKEQ. The CDR3 has 13 residues. The V end was cut by 1 base, the J end by 5 bases, with 8 bases between. The CDR3 DNA reads as TGTGCCAGCAGCCAAGGTTCGGTGGAGACCCAGTACTTC. Encoded protein: CASSQGSVETQYF.

The rearrangement joins TRBV10-2 to TRBJ2-5; D could derive from TRBD1 or TRBD2 (5 bases each). From germline, CDR1 is WSHSY and CDR2 SAAADI. The CDR3 totals 17 residues. Trimming left V 6 bases short and J 3 bases short, with 23 bases between. The CDR3 sequence is CASSSPGGQGQEETQYF. The CDR3 bases are TGCGCCAGCAGCTCCCCCGGCGGGCAGGGCCAGGAAGAGACCCAGTACTTC.

In this sample, this clonotype turned up a few times. The chain employs TRBV7-2 and TRBJ2-2; no definite D call. V was trimmed by 7 bases and J by 4 bases, leaving 13 bases between them. This CDR3 has 14 residues. The germline gives CDR1 SGHTA, CDR2 FQGNSA. The CDR3 region is CASTSTTTTGELFF. CDR3 DNA: TGTGCCAGCACCTCCACTACGACCACCGGGGAGCTGTTTTTT.

This clonotype was observed many times. This rearrangement joins TRBV7-2 to TRBJ2-1; no firm D call. CDR1 and CDR2 from the germline V gene are SGHTA and FQGNSA. V was shortened by 5 bases and J by 0 bases, with 11 bases between the two germline ends. This CDR3 has 15 amino acids. DNA for the CDR3: TGTGCCAGCAGCCTCTCACGGAGCTCCTACAATGAGCAGTTCTTC. It codes for CASSLSRSSYNEQFF.

The genes are TRBV25-1 and TRBJ1-5; D possibly corresponds to TRBD1 (6 bases). Germline CDR1 and CDR2: MGHDK and SYGVNS. The CDR3 is made up of 12 amino acids. Trimming stripped 2 bases from V and 13 bases from J, with 12 bases between. The CDR3 nucleotides read TGTGCCAGCAGTGAACCGGCGGGGGCGCAGCATTTT. Protein: CASSEPAGAQHF.

V usage is TRBV5-6 and J usage is TRBJ2-6, with TRBD2 matching 10 bases. The ends lost 2 bases at V and 0 bases at J; junction bases unmatched: 5. Germline V gives CDR1 SGHDT, CDR2 YYEEEE. The CDR3 is 18 amino acids. The CDR3 nucleotides read TGTGCCAGCAGCTTCTTACTAGCGGGGTTCTCTGGGGCCAACGTCCTGACTTTC. Its protein is CASSFLLAGFSGANVLTF.

This clonotype was seen a few times. This chain joins TRBV27 and TRBJ2-1, with a possible D match to TRBD2 (6 bases). Germline loops: CDR1 MNHEY, CDR2 SMNVEV (reference sequence). Trimming removed 3 bases at V and 15 bases at J, with 12 bases between. The CDR3 spans 11 residues. CDR3 amino acids: CASSLKGRPFF. Written as DNA, the CDR3 is TGTGCCAGCAGTTTGAAGGGGAGGCCGTTCTTC.

This clonotype was seen repeatedly, ten times or more. V and J are TRBV7-3 and TRBJ2-3, with 7 bases fitting TRBD1. Germline CDR1 is SGHTA and CDR2 is FQGTGA. The CDR3 sequence is 15 residues long. J was trimmed by 5 bases and V by 2 bases; bases with no gene match: 7. The CDR3 DNA sequence: TGTGCCAGCAGCTTAGGACAGGTGCTTGGAGATACGCAGTATTTT. Residues: CASSLGQVLGDTQYF.

This clonotype appeared a few times. V is TRBV4-2 and J is TRBJ1-6; D ambiguous. Germline V gene data show CDR1 as LGHNA and CDR2 as YNFKEQ. The V end lost 0 bases, the J end lost 1 base, and 1 base lay between the germline ends. There are 14 residues in the CDR3. CDR3 protein: CASSQDSYNSPLHF. DNA for the CDR3: TGTGCCAGCAGCCAAGATTCCTATAATTCACCCCTCCACTTT.

This clonotype showed up just a few times. The gene calls are TRBV7-2 and TRBJ1-6; D ambiguous. The CDR3 covers 17 residues. V lost 5 bases and J 3 bases, leaving 17 bases between the germline ends. Germline V gene data show CDR1 as SGHTA and CDR2 as FQGNSA. The CDR3 sequence: CASSPLQRIDYNSPLHF. CDR3 bases: TGTGCCAGCAGCCCATTACAACGAATCGACTATAATTCACCCCTCCACTTT.

This chain connects TRBV7-8 to TRBJ1-5; maybe TRBD1 (5 bases). V lost 1 base and J lost 11, with 9 bases in between. Germline V lookup: CDR1 SGHVS, CDR2 FQNEAQ. The CDR3 runs 12 residues. CDR3 coding DNA: TGTGCCAGCAGCTTAGAGGCAGGGACCCAGCATTTT. It is translated as CASSLEAGTQHF.

This clonotype was counted a few times. V and J are TRBV3-1 and TRBJ2-5; TRBD2 aligns across 7 bases. Trimming cost V 2 bases and J 1 base; bases outside gene matches: 16. CDR1 is LGHDT and CDR2 is YNNKEL in the germline V gene (reference sequence). The CDR3 runs 19 residues. The DNA for the CDR3 is TGTGCCAGCAGCCAATGGGGCGCCCCGGGGAGGGGCTCCCAAGAGACCCAGTACTTC. It codes for CASSQWGAPGRGSQETQYF.

The V gene is TRBV7-9, the J gene TRBJ1-2; a weak D match, TRBD1 (6 bases). The CDR3 totals 16 residues. The ends were cut back, 5 bases at V and 4 bases at J, with 20 bases in the middle. Germline loops: CDR1 SEHNR, CDR2 FQNEAQ (reference sequence). The CDR3 here is CASSETPPDRLYGYTF. The CDR3 bases are TGTGCCAGCAGCGAAACTCCCCCCGACAGGCTCTATGGCTACACCTTC. The full variable domain, in which reference TRBV7-9 and TRBJ1-2 provide the parts outside the CDR3, is DTGVSQNPRHKITKRGQNVTFRCDPISEHNRLYWYRQTLGQGPEFLTYFQNEAQLEKSRLLSDRFSAERPKGSFSTLEIQRTEQGDSAMYLCASSETPPDRLYGYTFGSGTRLTVV.

The chain recombines TRBV20-1 with TRBJ1-2, with 9 bases lining up with TRBD1. The J segment lost 5 bases and the V segment lost 6 bases, leaving 7 bases of the junction unmatched. The CDR3 has 13 amino acids. Germline V gene lookup returns CDR1 DFQATT and CDR2 SNEGSKA (reference sequence). The DNA for the CDR3 is TGCAGTGCCCGAAGGGGACAGGGATATGGCTACACCTTC. It yields the protein CSARRGQGYGYTF.

The chain joins TRBV30 to TRBJ2-5; tentatively, D is TRBD2 (7 bases). Trimming left V 1 base short and J 6 bases short, with 12 bases between. The CDR3 sequence is 13 residues long. Germline V gives CDR1 GTSNPN, CDR2 SVGIG (reference sequence). The CDR3 coding sequence is TGTGCCTGGAGTGGGGGGGGCATGAAGACCCAGTACTTC. Its translation is CAWSGGGMKTQYF.

The chain carries TRBV6-5 and TRBJ2-2; TRBD1 matches at 8 bases. J was trimmed by 6 bases and V by 2 bases; bases with no gene match: 2. Germline CDR1 is MNHEY and CDR2 is SVGAGI. The CDR3 is 14 residues long. CDR3 DNA sequence: TGTGCCAGCAGTTACCGGACAGGGCCCGGGGAGCTGTTTTTT. Amino acid sequence: CASSYRTGPGELFF.

This clonotype was counted only a few times. The chain uses TRBV5-1 and TRBJ2-2; 9 bases map to TRBD1. From germline, CDR1 is SGHRS and CDR2 YFSETQ. J lost 6 bases, V lost 4 bases, and 10 bases had no gene match. The CDR3 has 16 residues. CDR3 loop: CASSPVPGQGPGELFF. DNA of the CDR3: TGCGCCAGCAGCCCCGTCCCGGGACAGGGACCCGGGGAGCTGTTTTTT.

This clonotype has only a few counts. The chain combines TRBV12-3 or TRBV12-4 with TRBJ2-3; D uncertain. This CDR3 is 14 amino acids long. Trimming cost V 7 bases and J 0 bases, with 11 bases left between them. The CDR3 DNA follows: TGTGCCAGCACCTCACGACACAGCACAGATACGCAGTATTTT. It specifies CASTSRHSTDTQYF.

The V and J genes are TRBV7-2 and TRBJ2-1; D is unresolved. The germline V gene encodes CDR1 SGHTA and CDR2 FQGNSA. This CDR3 is 12 amino acids long. Trimming left V 3 bases short and J 12 bases short, with 12 bases between. The CDR3 region is CASSFFSQAQFF. Written as DNA, the CDR3 is TGTGCCAGCAGCTTTTTCTCCCAAGCGCAGTTCTTC.

The chain has TRBV7-2 and TRBJ2-3; D uncertain. V shed 1 base and J shed 3 bases, with 14 bases lying between them. The CDR3 is made up of 16 amino acids. Per germline, CDR1 SGHTA and CDR2 FQGNSA. In DNA form, the CDR3 reads TGTGCCAGCAGCTTAGGTGGGCCAGGAGTGACAGATACGCAGTATTTT. Protein product: CASSLGGPGVTDTQYF.

This clonotype was seen at least ten times. The chain links TRBV12-3 or TRBV12-4 to TRBJ2-5, with D possibly matching TRBD2 (6 bases). V lost 8 bases and J 5 bases, leaving 18 bases between the germline ends. CDR3 size: 14 residues. The CDR3: CASSWRGGGETQYF. The CDR3 DNA reads as TGTGCCAGCTCGTGGCGGGGAGGCGGGGAGACCCAGTACTTC.

This chain connects TRBV29-1 to TRBJ1-1; D perhaps matches TRBD1 (6 bases). CDR1 is SQVTM and CDR2 is ANQGSEA in the germline V gene. The CDR3 is 11 amino acids. Trimming took 7 bases from V and 8 from J, leaving 14 bases between them. This CDR3 is CSGGRTDEAFF. The CDR3 nucleotides read TGCAGCGGGGGGAGGACAGACGAAGCTTTCTTT.

This chain links TRBV4-1 with TRBJ2-7; 9 bases are a match to TRBD1. The V and J ends lost 1 base and 2 bases, in that order; junction bases with no gene match: 0. Germline CDR1 is MGHRA and CDR2 is YSYEKL. This CDR3 has 14 amino acids. CDR3 sequence reads: CASSQGQGAYEQYV. The CDR3 DNA follows: TGCGCCAGCAGCCAAGGACAGGGGGCCTACGAGCAGTACGTC.

The sample holds a few counts of this clonotype. The V gene is TRBV5-1, the J gene TRBJ2-3, with D tentatively TRBD1 or TRBD2 (5 bases each). The V gene lost 0 bases and the J gene lost 3 bases, with 14 bases spanning the gap. The germline CDR1 and CDR2 sequences are SGHRS and YFSETQ. The CDR3 consists of 16 residues. The DNA for the CDR3 is TGCGCCAGCAGCTTGGCCTCAGGGTCGGGAACAGATACGCAGTATTTT. As protein: CASSLASGSGTDTQYF.

The gene calls are TRBV6-5 and TRBJ1-5; D gene unclear. Germline CDR1 and CDR2: MNHEY and SVGAGI. Trimming removed 0 bases at V and 0 bases at J, with 6 bases between. The CDR3 has 15 residues. CDR3 region: CASSYSRYSNQPQHF. The CDR3 bases are TGTGCCAGCAGTTACTCACGGTATAGCAATCAGCCCCAGCATTTT.

This clonotype was seen a few times. The genes are TRBV6-2 or TRBV6-3 and TRBJ2-1, with 15 positions matching TRBD2. Unmatched junction bases numbered 10, after V lost 7 bases and J lost 3 bases. The CDR3 has 18 amino acids. CDR1 and CDR2 (germline): MNHEY, SVGEGT. The CDR3 spells CASTDTGTSGGLYNEQFF. The CDR3 DNA reads as TGTGCCAGCACTGATACCGGGACTAGCGGGGGGCTCTACAATGAGCAGTTCTTC.

In its sample, this clonotype was seen once. The CDR3 DNA follows: TGCGCCAGCAGCCAAGATCTTGAAGGACTAGCGGGTATCAATGAGCAGTTCTTC. It is translated as CASSQDLEGLAGINEQFF. The chain carries TRBV4-3 and TRBJ2-1; TRBD2 matches 11 bases. CDR3 size: 18 residues. With V trimmed by 0 bases and J by 6 bases, 10 bases remained unmatched. CDR1 LGHNA and CDR2 YSLEER come from the germline V gene.

The sample holds a few counts of this clonotype. The CDR3 sequence is CASSRPGRTNEKLFF. In nucleotides, the CDR3 is TGTGCCAGCAGCCGTCCGGGGAGGACTAATGAAAAACTGTTTTTT. The V and J genes are TRBV6-5 and TRBJ1-4; D ambiguous. Trimming cost V 6 bases and J 2 bases, with 13 bases left between them. Germline V gene lookup returns CDR1 MNHEY and CDR2 SVGAGI. The CDR3 extends over 15 amino acids.

The rearrangement joins TRBV14 to TRBJ2-7; a weak D match, TRBD1 (6 bases). V was pared by 1 base and J by 5 bases, with 15 bases between. CDR1 and CDR2 (germline): SGHDN, FVKESK. This CDR3 contains 15 residues. CDR3 DNA: TGTGCCAGCAGCCAAGGAGTATATGGGGGCGACGAGCAGTACTTC. It codes for CASSQGVYGGDEQYF.